This record looks at one TCR beta chain sequence and its context. This sample is part of a study of blood T cell repertoires in COVID-19. On the study more broadly: Nucleic acid was either cDNA or gDNA, and it came from T cells, B-cell-depleted T cells, or PBMCs.

Germline lookup yields CDR1 LNHNV and CDR2 YYDKDF (reference sequence). This CDR3 is built from 13 residues. Trimming pared 5 bases from V and 7 bases from J, leaving 11 bases between. In the original processing: How many nucleated cells were present was estimated from reference gene primer amplification. Profiled with immunoSEQ multiplex PCR; TCRdb holds only in-frame clones, not every one. The DNA was the basis for D and trimming; V, J and clone size are from that table. Among about 260,000 clones listed, more than 75% were seen once. Input material: peripheral blood. This chain joins TRBV15 and TRBJ1-4; D is undetermined. This receptor was identified in a woman in her forties or fifties with acute or convalescent COVID-19. The CDR3 nucleotides read TGTGCCACCAGCCAGGCTTCTCGTGAAAAACTGTTTTTT. Protein sequence: CATSQASREKLFF.